Detailed here is one T cell receptor (beta chain). Antigen: not known. The data were taken from a study of CD8 T cells in Susac syndrome. Study results and limitations: It was acknowledged by the study that relatively few individuals were included in its TCR sequencing and HLA analysis.

CDR3 size: 13 residues. Trimming shortened V by 4 bases and J by 7 bases, and 12 bases separated the two germline ends. Germline V CDR1 and CDR2: LNHNV, YYDKDF (reference sequence). TCR beta from blood CD8+ and CD4+ T cells was sequenced. Both CD4+ and CD8+ T cells were negatively isolated, and TEMRA cells underwent FACS enrichment. Random-hexamer reverse transcription was applied to about 0.45 to 1 ug RNA. Amplification of TCR beta CDR3 by immunoSEQ multiplex PCR spanned 54 Vbeta and 13 Jbeta. TCRdb analysed the immunoSEQ multiplex PCR reads with MiXCR anew, one entry per CDR3 protein. The sample has around 270,000 distinct CDR3 sequences; 85% are singletons.

V gene TRBV15 combines with J gene TRBJ2-3; D is unresolved. The sample was CD8+ T cells from PBMCs. This clonotype originated in a human donor with multiple sclerosis. The CDR3 loop reads CATSTTPSNTQYF. CDR3 nucleotides: TGTGCCACCAGCACGACACCCTCCAATACGCAGTATTTT.